Sequencing of this TCR beta chain was carried out in a study of blood T cell repertoires in COVID-19. The wider study: In each case, the material was cDNA or gDNA derived from T cells, B-cell-depleted T cells, or PBMCs.

Per the original data handling: It was from reference gene primer amplification that nucleated cell counts were estimated. Some clones are missing from TCRdb's copy, which holds only in-frame ones; the method was immunoSEQ multiplex PCR. Clone size and V and J calls were adopted from that table, with D and trimming inferred from the DNA. The sample consists of hundreds of thousands of clones, 80% to 90% of them appearing once. The J segment lost 5 bases and the V segment lost 6 bases, leaving 13 bases of the junction unmatched. Germline assignment: CDR1 SGDLS and CDR2 YYNGEE. This CDR3 spans 16 amino acids.

Sequencing was done on a sample of peripheral blood. This chain joins TRBV9 and TRBJ2-3; 9 bases agree with TRBD2. The sequence was collected from a man aged 35 to 55 with acute or convalescent COVID-19. CDR3 bases: TGTGCCAGCAACCGACTGGGCGGGGGGGCAGTAGATACGCAGTATTTT. Residues: CASNRLGGGAVDTQYF. Full variable domain (remainder filled in from reference TRBV9 and TRBJ2-3): DSGVTQTPKHLITATGQRVTLRCSPRSGDLSVYWYQQSLDQGLQFLIQYYNGEERAKGNILERFSAQQFPDLHSELNLSSLELGDSALYFCASNRLGGGAVDTQYFGPGTRLTVL.